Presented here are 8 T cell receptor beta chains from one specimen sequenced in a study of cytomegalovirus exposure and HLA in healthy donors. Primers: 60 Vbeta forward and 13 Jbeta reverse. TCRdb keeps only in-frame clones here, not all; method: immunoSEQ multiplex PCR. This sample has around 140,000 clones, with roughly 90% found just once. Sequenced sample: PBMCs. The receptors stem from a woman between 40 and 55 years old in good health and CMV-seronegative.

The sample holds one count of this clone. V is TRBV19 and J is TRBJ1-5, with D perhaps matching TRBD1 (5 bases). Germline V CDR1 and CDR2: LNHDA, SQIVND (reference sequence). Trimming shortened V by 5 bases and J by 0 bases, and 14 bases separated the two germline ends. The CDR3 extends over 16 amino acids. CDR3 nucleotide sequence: TGTGCCAGTAGTGCACGACAGCTTTATAGCAATCAGCCCCAGCATTTT. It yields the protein CASSARQLYSNQPQHF.

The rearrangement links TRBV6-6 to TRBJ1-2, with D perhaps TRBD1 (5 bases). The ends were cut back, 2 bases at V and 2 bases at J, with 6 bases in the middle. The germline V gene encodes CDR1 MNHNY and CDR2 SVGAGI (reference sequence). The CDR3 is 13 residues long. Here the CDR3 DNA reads TGTGCCAGCAGTTACAACAGGAACTATGGCTACACCTTC. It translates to CASSYNRNYGYTF.

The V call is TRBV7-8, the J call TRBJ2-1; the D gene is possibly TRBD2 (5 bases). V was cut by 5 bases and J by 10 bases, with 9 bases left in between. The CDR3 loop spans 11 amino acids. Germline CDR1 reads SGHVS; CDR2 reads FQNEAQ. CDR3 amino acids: CASSVGSEQFF. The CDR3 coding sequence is TGTGCCAGCAGCGTAGGGAGCGAGCAGTTCTTC. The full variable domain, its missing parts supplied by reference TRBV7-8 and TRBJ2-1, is GAGVSQSPRYKVAKRGQDVALRCDPISGHVSLFWYQQALGQGPEFLTYFQNEAQLDKSGLPSDRFFAERPEGSVSTLKIQRTQQEDSAVYLCASSVGSEQFFGPGTRLTVL.

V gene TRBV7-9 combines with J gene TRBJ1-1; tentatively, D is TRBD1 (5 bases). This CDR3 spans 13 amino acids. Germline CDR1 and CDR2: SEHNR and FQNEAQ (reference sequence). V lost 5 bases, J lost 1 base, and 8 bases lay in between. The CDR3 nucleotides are TGTGCCAGCAGCCCCCAGGGGAACACTGAAGCTTTCTTT. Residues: CASSPQGNTEAFF.

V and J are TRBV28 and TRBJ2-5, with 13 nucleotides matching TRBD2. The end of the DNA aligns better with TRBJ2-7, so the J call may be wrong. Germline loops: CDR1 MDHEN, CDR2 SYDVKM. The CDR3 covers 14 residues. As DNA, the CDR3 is TGTGCCGGGGGGGGACTAGCGGGATCCTACGAGCAGTACTTC. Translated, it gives CAGGGLAGSYEQYF.

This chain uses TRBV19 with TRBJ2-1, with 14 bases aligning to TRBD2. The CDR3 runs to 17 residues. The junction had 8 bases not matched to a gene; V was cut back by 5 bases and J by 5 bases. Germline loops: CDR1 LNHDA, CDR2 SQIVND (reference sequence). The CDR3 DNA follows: TGTGCCAGTAGTCCGAGACTAGCGGGAGGGGGAAACAATGAGCAGTTCTTC. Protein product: CASSPRLAGGGNNEQFF. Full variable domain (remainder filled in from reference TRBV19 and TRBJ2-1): DGGITQSPKYLFRKEGQNVTLSCEQNLNHDAMYWYRQDPGQGLRLIYYSQIVNDFQKGDIAEGYSVSREKKESFPLTVTSAQKNPTAFYLCASSPRLAGGGNNEQFFGPGTRLTVL.

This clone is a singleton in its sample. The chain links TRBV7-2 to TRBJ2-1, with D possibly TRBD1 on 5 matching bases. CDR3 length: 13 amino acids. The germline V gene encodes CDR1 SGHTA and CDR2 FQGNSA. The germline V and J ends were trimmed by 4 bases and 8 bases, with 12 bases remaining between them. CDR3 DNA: TGTGCCAGCAGCTATGGGGCCTGGGATGAGCAGTTCTTC. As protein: CASSYGAWDEQFF.

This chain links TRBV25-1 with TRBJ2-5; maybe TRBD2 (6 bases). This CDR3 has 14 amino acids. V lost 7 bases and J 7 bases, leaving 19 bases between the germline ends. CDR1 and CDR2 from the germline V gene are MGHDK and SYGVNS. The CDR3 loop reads CASTSGTSPGTQYF. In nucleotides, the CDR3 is TGTGCCAGCACTTCCGGGACTTCTCCCGGGACCCAGTACTTC.